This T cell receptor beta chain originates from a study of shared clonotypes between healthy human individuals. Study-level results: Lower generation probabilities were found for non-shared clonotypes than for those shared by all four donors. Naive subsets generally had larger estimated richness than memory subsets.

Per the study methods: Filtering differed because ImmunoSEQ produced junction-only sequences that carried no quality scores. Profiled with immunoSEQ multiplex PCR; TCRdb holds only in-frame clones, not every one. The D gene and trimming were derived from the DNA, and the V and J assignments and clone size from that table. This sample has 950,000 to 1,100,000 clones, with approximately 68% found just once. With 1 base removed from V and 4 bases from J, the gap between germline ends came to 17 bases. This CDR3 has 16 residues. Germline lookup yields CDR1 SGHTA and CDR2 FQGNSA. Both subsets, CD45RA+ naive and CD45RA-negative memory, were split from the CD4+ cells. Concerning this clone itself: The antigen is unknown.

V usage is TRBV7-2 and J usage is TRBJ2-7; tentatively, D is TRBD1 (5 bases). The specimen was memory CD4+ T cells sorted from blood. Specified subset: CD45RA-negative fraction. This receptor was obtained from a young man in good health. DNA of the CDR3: TGTGCCAGCAGCTTAGGACTGGACATAGGGATTTACGAGCAGTACTTC. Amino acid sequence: CASSLGLDIGIYEQYF.